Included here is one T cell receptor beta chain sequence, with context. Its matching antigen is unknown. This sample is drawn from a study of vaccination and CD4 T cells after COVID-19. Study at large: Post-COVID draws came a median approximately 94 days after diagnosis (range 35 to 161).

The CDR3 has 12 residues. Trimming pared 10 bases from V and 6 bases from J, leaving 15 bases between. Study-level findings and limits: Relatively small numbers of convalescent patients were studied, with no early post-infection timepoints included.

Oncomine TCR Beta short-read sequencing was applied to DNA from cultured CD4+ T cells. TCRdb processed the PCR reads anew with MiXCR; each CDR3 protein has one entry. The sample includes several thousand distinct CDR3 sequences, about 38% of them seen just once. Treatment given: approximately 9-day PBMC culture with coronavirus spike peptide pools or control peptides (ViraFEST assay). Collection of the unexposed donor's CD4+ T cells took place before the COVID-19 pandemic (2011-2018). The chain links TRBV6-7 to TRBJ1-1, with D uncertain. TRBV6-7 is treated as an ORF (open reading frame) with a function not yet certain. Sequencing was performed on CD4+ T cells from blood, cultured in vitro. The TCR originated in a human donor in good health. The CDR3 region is CAIPSSLAEAFF. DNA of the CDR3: TGTGCCATCCCCTCGAGTTTGGCTGAAGCTTTCTTT.